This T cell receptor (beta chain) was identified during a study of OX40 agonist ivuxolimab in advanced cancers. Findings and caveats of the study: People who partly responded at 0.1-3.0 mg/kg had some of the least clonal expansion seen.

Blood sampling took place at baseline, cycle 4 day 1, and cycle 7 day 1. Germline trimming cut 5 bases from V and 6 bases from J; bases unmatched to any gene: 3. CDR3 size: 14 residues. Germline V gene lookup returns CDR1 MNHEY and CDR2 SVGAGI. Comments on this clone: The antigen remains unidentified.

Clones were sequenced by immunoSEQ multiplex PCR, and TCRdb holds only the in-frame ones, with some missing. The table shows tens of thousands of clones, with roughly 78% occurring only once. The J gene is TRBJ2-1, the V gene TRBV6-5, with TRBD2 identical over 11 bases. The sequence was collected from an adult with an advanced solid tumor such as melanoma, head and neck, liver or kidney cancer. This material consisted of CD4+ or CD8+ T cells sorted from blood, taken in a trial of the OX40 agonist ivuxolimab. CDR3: CASSRLAGSNEQFF. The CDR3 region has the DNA TGTGCCAGCAGTCGACTAGCGGGAAGCAATGAGCAGTTCTTC.